One and the same sample provided the 17 T cell receptor beta chains below, sequenced in a study of T cell clonotyping in hematopoietic cell transplantation. TCRdb keeps only in-frame clones here, not all; method: immunoSEQ multiplex PCR. The table shows fewer than 15,000 clones, with around 50% occurring only once. The specimen was peripheral blood mononuclear cells. The receptors come from a man aged 50 or older in good health. Some clones in this sample may be carry-over from other donors' samples.

V and J are TRBV1 and TRBJ2-7; the D call of TRBD2 is as the table states it, not checked on the DNA. TRBV1 is recorded as a pseudogene. This CDR3 is built from 16 residues. Here the CDR3 DNA reads TGCACCAGCAGCCAGGATCGCGAGGTCGGAGCCTACGAGCAGTACTTC. Amino acid sequence: CTSSQDREVGAYEQYF.

This chain joins TRBV6-1 and TRBJ1-4; 8 nucleotides line up with TRBD1. The CDR3 loop spans 14 amino acids. The ends lost 7 bases at V and 4 bases at J; junction bases unmatched: 5. Germline V gene lookup returns CDR1 MNHNS and CDR2 SASEGT. In DNA, the CDR3 is TGTGCCAGCAATAGGGACAGGATTAATGAAAAACTGTTTTTT. This sequence encodes CASNRDRINEKLFF.

The CDR3 loop is CASSLVAGDFGNEQFF. The CDR3 coding sequence is TGTGCCAGCAGCTTAGTGGCGGGAGACTTTGGCAATGAGCAGTTCTTC. The J gene is TRBJ2-1, the V gene TRBV7-6, with 7 bases identical to TRBD2. The CDR3 loop spans 16 amino acids. Germline CDR1 is SGHVS and CDR2 is FNYEAQ. V shed 1 base and J 6 bases; nucleotides not matched to a gene: 9.

The gene calls are TRBV30 and TRBJ1-2, with 9 nucleotides matching TRBD1. Germline V lookup: CDR1 GTSNPN, CDR2 SVGIG (reference sequence). The CDR3 runs to 13 residues. V lost 5 bases and J lost 7; bases outside the gene matches: 8. The CDR3 loop reads CAWGTGWSRGYTF. CDR3 bases: TGTGCCTGGGGGACAGGGTGGAGTCGTGGCTACACCTTC.

The chain uses TRBV10-3 and TRBJ2-3; perhaps D is TRBD1 or TRBD2 (5 bases each). Trimming stripped 8 bases from V and 4 bases from J, with 19 bases between. The CDR3 sequence is 15 residues long. Per germline, CDR1 ENHRY and CDR2 SYGVKD. The CDR3 DNA follows: TGTGCCATCTCGGATTCAAACGGGGCTGCAGATACGCAGTATTTT. Translated, it gives CAISDSNGAADTQYF.

The DNA for the CDR3 is TGTGCCAGCAGCGGTTCAACCAACACCATATATTTT. Encoded protein: CASSGSTNTIYF. The rearrangement uses TRBV9 and TRBJ1-3; D unresolved. This CDR3 has 12 amino acids. Trimming pared 3 bases from V and 7 bases from J, leaving 8 bases between. Germline CDR1 is SGDLS and CDR2 is YYNGEE. The full variable domain, in which reference TRBV9 and TRBJ1-3 provide the parts outside the CDR3, is DSGVTQTPKHLITATGQRVTLRCSPRSGDLSVYWYQQSLDQGLQFLIQYYNGEERAKGNILERFSAQQFPDLHSELNLSSLELGDSALYFCASSGSTNTIYFGEGSWLTVV.

Relative to its sample, this clone is medium-sized (0.01 to 0.1%). This rearrangement joins TRBV10-3 to TRBJ1-1; D ambiguous. Trimming pared 5 bases from V and 3 bases from J, leaving 10 bases between. Germline V lookup: CDR1 ENHRY, CDR2 SYGVKD. The CDR3 loop spans 13 amino acids. CDR3 residues: CAISFGEDTEAFF. The CDR3 bases are TGTGCCATCAGTTTTGGGGAGGACACTGAAGCTTTCTTT.

This chain links TRBV7-6 with TRBJ2-7; TRBD2 might be the D (5 bases). Germline CDR1 reads SGHVS; CDR2 reads FNYEAQ. The CDR3 has 12 residues. V was shortened by 6 bases and J by 3 bases, with 9 bases between the two germline ends. The CDR3 coding sequence is TGTGCCAGCAGACCTGACTACTACGAGCAGTACTTC. Protein: CASRPDYYEQYF.

The chain recombines TRBV5-6 with TRBJ2-5; the D is unclear. CDR1 SGHDT and CDR2 YYEEEE come from the germline V gene. The CDR3 is made up of 12 amino acids. The germline V and J ends were trimmed by 4 bases and 5 bases, with 9 bases remaining between them. CDR3 nucleotide sequence: TGTGCCAGCAGCCCGGACGGGGAGACCCAGTACTTC. It translates to CASSPDGETQYF. Looking up the rest from reference TRBV5-6 and TRBJ2-5 gives the full variable domain: DAGVTQSPTHLIKTRGQQVTLRCSPKSGHDTVSWYQQALGQGPQFIFQYYEEEERQRGNFPDRFSGHQFPNYSSELNVNALLLGDSALYLCASSPDGETQYFGPGTRLLVL.

This chain uses TRBV6-6 with TRBJ2-5; D remains unclear. Per the germline V gene, CDR1 is MNHNY and CDR2 is SVGAGI (reference sequence). CDR3 length: 14 residues. The V gene lost 4 bases and the J gene lost 1 base, with 10 bases spanning the gap. The CDR3 DNA reads as TGTGCCAGCAGTTCTCTAGTGAGCCAAGAGACCCAGTACTTC. Protein sequence: CASSSLVSQETQYF.

CDR3 bases: TGTGCCAGTAGTCGGGACCCTGCGGCCTACGAGCAGTACTTC. It is translated as CASSRDPAAYEQYF. This chain links TRBV19 with TRBJ2-7; D may be TRBD1 or TRBD2 (5 bases each). V lost 5 bases to trimming and J lost 2 bases, with 13 bases between them. Germline loops: CDR1 LNHDA, CDR2 SQIVND (reference sequence). This CDR3 has 14 residues.

This clone showed up just a few times. The rearrangement joins TRBV29-1 to TRBJ2-7; 8 bases map to TRBD2. Germline V gene lookup returns CDR1 SQVTM and CDR2 ANQGSEA. CDR3 length equals 13 residues. Trimming cost V 7 bases and J 6 bases; bases outside gene matches: 11. The CDR3 coding sequence is TGCAGCGCAAGGACTAGCACCGGCGGCGAGCAGTACTTC. Its protein is CSARTSTGGEQYF.

This chain joins TRBV14 and TRBJ2-3; TRBD1 agrees at 8 bases. The CDR3 runs to 16 residues. Germline-derived CDR1 and CDR2 are SGHDN and FVKESK. Unmatched junction bases numbered 6, after V lost 4 bases and J lost 0 bases. CDR3 DNA sequence: TGTGCCAGCAGCCTGCTAGGACAGGGCAGCACAGATACGCAGTATTTT. Protein: CASSLLGQGSTDTQYF.

This clone was counted a few times. The chain links TRBV19 to TRBJ1-5; a weak D match, TRBD1 (6 bases). The CDR3 has 17 residues. Trimming took off 4 bases at V and 5 bases at J, with 21 bases between the two ends. Germline V CDR1 and CDR2: LNHDA, SQIVND (reference sequence). Written as DNA, the CDR3 is TGTGCCAGTAGTACCACCTTGTTGGGGGGGGCGGATCAGCCCCAGCATTTT. It encodes CASSTTLLGGADQPQHF.

This chain joins TRBV6-6 and TRBJ2-7; D unresolved. This CDR3 contains 12 residues. The germline V and J ends were trimmed by 2 bases and 7 bases, with 9 bases remaining between them. Germline CDR1 MNHNY, CDR2 SVGAGI (reference sequence). The CDR3 coding sequence is TGTGCCAGCAGTTACGGCCTGCGGGAGCAGTACTTC. This sequence encodes CASSYGLREQYF.

The chain has TRBV19 and TRBJ1-5; 10 positions match TRBD1. CDR3 size: 14 residues. Trimming cost V 4 bases and J 5 bases; bases outside gene matches: 2. Germline CDR1 is LNHDA and CDR2 is SQIVND (reference sequence). For the CDR3, the DNA is TGTGCCAGTAGTACCGACAGGGGGCATCAGCCCCAGCATTTT. The encoded protein is CASSTDRGHQPQHF.

The rearrangement joins TRBV4-2 to TRBJ2-2, with a possible D match to TRBD1 (6 bases). In germline, CDR1 is LGHNA, CDR2 YNFKEQ. The CDR3 has 14 residues. V dropped 5 bases and J dropped 2 bases, with 9 bases sitting between them. Here the CDR3 DNA reads TGTGCCAGCAGCTCAGGGGTAAACACCGGGGAGCTGTTTTTT. Its translation is CASSSGVNTGELFF.